A single sample is the source of the 24 T cell receptor beta chains below, sequenced in a study of shared clonotypes between healthy human individuals. Terminally differentiated effector memory CD45RA+ cells were excluded from the naive CD8 cells, which were CD45RO-negative and positively selected for CCR7. Profiled with immunoSEQ multiplex PCR; TCRdb holds only in-frame clones, not every one. The sample lists millions of clones; 93% were seen once. Sequenced sample: naive CD8+ T cells from PBMCs. These receptors were taken from a young man in good health. Some clones in this sample may be carry-over from other donors' samples.

The chain is built from TRBV5-8 and TRBJ1-5, with a possible D match to TRBD1 (6 bases). The CDR3 is made up of 14 amino acids. CDR1 is SGHTS, CDR2 YDEGEE, per germline. Trimming removed 4 bases from V and 1 base from J, with 9 bases in between. The chain's CDR3 is CASSEDSSNQPQHF. Here the CDR3 DNA reads TGTGCCAGCAGCGAGGACAGCAGCAATCAGCCCCAGCATTTT.

This sequence joins TRBV4-1 and TRBJ2-7, with 10 bases identical to TRBD2. The ends lost 1 base at V and 1 base at J; junction bases unmatched: 4. Germline V lookup: CDR1 MGHRA, CDR2 YSYEKL. The CDR3 has 16 residues. The CDR3 is CASSQVASGGSYEQYF. The CDR3 nucleotides read TGCGCCAGCAGCCAAGTAGCTAGCGGGGGATCCTACGAGCAGTACTTC.

The chain links TRBV7-9 to TRBJ2-2; TRBD1 agrees at 9 bases. The CDR3 totals 13 residues. Losses at the gene ends were 6 bases for V and 7 bases for J; bases not matched to a gene: 3. Germline V CDR1 and CDR2: SEHNR, FQNEAQ (reference sequence). The DNA for the CDR3 is TGTGCCAGCAGGAGGACAGGGGACGGGGAGCTGTTTTTT. It is translated as CASRRTGDGELFF.

V and J are TRBV27 and TRBJ1-3; tentative D call: TRBD1 (6 bases). Germline V lookup: CDR1 MNHEY, CDR2 SMNVEV (reference sequence). Trimming removed 0 bases at V and 4 bases at J, with 10 bases between. The CDR3 sequence is 15 residues long. The CDR3 DNA follows: TGTGCCAGCAGTTTATCGTCAGGGGTCGGAAACACCATATATTTT. Protein: CASSLSSGVGNTIYF.

The chain combines TRBV10-2 with TRBJ2-7; either TRBD1 or TRBD2 may fit D (6 bases each). From germline, CDR1 is WSHSY and CDR2 SAAADI. The CDR3 runs to 14 residues. Trimming took 7 bases from V and 2 from J, leaving 15 bases between them. The CDR3 DNA sequence: TGCGCCAGCACGGGGGCAGAGTATCCCTACGAGCAGTACTTC. The encoded protein is CASTGAEYPYEQYF.

In this sample, this clone turned up once. This chain uses TRBV29-1 with TRBJ1-1; D gene ambiguous. The CDR3 sequence is 13 residues long. V was trimmed by 7 bases and J by 5 bases, leaving 17 bases between them. Germline V lookup: CDR1 SQVTM, CDR2 ANQGSEA. The CDR3 here is CSATTPLGTEAFF. CDR3 DNA: TGCAGCGCGACAACCCCTCTGGGTACTGAAGCTTTCTTT.

This clone was seen just once. The V call is TRBV7-6, the J call TRBJ2-6, with a weak D call TRBD1 (6 bases). The length of the CDR3 is 16 residues. The ends were cut back, 2 bases at V and 2 bases at J, with 10 bases in the middle. In germline, CDR1 is SGHVS, CDR2 FNYEAQ. The CDR3 is CASSLPGAAGANVLTF. CDR3 nucleotide sequence: TGTGCCAGCAGCTTACCAGGGGCGGCTGGGGCCAACGTCCTGACTTTC.

The rearrangement uses TRBV5-1 and TRBJ2-3, with D possibly matching TRBD2 (5 bases). The V end was cut by 2 bases, the J end by 2 bases, with 15 bases between. The CDR3 consists of 16 residues. Germline V CDR1 and CDR2: SGHRS, YFSETQ. The DNA for the CDR3 is TGCGCCAGCAGCTTTCGAGAGGGCAGGCTCACAGATACGCAGTATTTT. Its translation is CASSFREGRLTDTQYF.

This chain joins TRBV2 and TRBJ2-7; D might be TRBD1 (6 bases). Germline CDR1 is SNHLY and CDR2 is FYNNEI. The CDR3 is 14 residues long. V gave up 0 bases and J gave up 4 bases, with 10 bases separating them. CDR3 sequence (DNA): TGTGCCAGCAGTGAAGCGCGACAGGCTTACGAGCAGTACTTC. Its protein is CASSEARQAYEQYF.

The V gene is TRBV7-2, the J gene TRBJ2-1, with TRBD1 identical over 12 bases. CDR1 is SGHTA and CDR2 is FQGNSA in the germline V gene. The CDR3 contains 14 residues. V was pared by 5 bases and J by 7 bases, with 3 bases of the junction left unmatched. CDR3 in amino acids: CASSRDRGPNEQFF. Here the CDR3 DNA reads TGTGCCAGCAGCCGGGACAGGGGGCCGAATGAGCAGTTCTTC.

V and J are TRBV19 and TRBJ1-1; D gene uncertain. V lost 11 bases and J 5 bases, leaving 21 bases between the germline ends. This CDR3 has 14 amino acids. From germline, CDR1 is LNHDA and CDR2 SQIVND (reference sequence). The CDR3 DNA follows: TGTGCCGGAATCACGCTCGGGTTGGGTACTGAAGCTTTCTTT. Encoded protein: CAGITLGLGTEAFF.

The chain couples TRBV5-4 to TRBJ2-7; 8 bases align to TRBD1. Germline CDR1 and CDR2: SGHNT and YYREEE (reference sequence). The CDR3 loop spans 14 amino acids. With 3 bases clipped from V and 2 bases from J, the junction kept 4 bases outside the gene matches. The CDR3 DNA sequence: TGTGCCAGCAGCTCGGACAGGGTAACCTACGAGCAGTACTTC. As protein: CASSSDRVTYEQYF.

CDR3: CATSDSNTDTQYF. CDR3 DNA sequence: TGTGCCACTTCGGACAGCAACACAGATACGCAGTATTTT. The V gene is TRBV5-8, the J gene TRBJ2-3; D may be TRBD1 (6 bases). V was clipped by 9 bases and J by 2 bases, with 13 bases between them. Germline V lookup: CDR1 SGHTS, CDR2 YDEGEE. The CDR3 has 13 amino acids.

The rearrangement links TRBV4-1 to TRBJ2-1; 15 bases align to TRBD2. CDR1 and CDR2 from the germline V gene are MGHRA and YSYEKL. The CDR3 consists of 19 residues. Losses at the gene ends were 2 bases for V and 10 bases for J; bases not matched to a gene: 15. DNA for the CDR3: TGCGCCAGCAGCCAAAGACCGGGACTAGCGGGAGGATTAACCAGAGAGCAGTTCTTC. It translates to CASSQRPGLAGGLTREQFF.

The rearrangement joins TRBV2 to TRBJ2-7; 12 nucleotides agree with TRBD1. The CDR3 extends over 14 amino acids. Germline lookup yields CDR1 SNHLY and CDR2 FYNNEI. With 3 bases clipped from V and 6 bases from J, the junction kept 3 bases outside the gene matches. CDR3 nucleotides: TGTGCCAGCAGTGACGGGACAGGGGGCTTCGAGCAGTACTTC. Its protein product is CASSDGTGGFEQYF.

The chain carries TRBV27 and TRBJ1-1; tentative D call: TRBD1 (6 bases). V gave up 0 bases and J gave up 5 bases, with 13 bases separating them. The CDR3 totals 15 residues. Germline CDR1 and CDR2: MNHEY and SMNVEV (reference sequence). This CDR3 reads CASSLSKGGKTEAFF. The CDR3 DNA reads as TGTGCCAGCAGTTTATCTAAGGGGGGCAAAACTGAAGCTTTCTTT.

This chain connects TRBV25-1 to TRBJ2-3; possibly TRBD2 for D (5 bases). Germline V gene data show CDR1 as MGHDK and CDR2 as SYGVNS. Trimming pared 2 bases from V and 3 bases from J, leaving 15 bases between. This CDR3 region has 16 residues. The CDR3 region has the DNA TGTGCCAGCAGTGAAGAGGGCACCACGGAGACAGATACGCAGTATTTT. Protein sequence: CASSEEGTTETDTQYF.

The chain is built from TRBV6-4 and TRBJ2-1; no firm D call. Germline V gene lookup returns CDR1 MRHNA and CDR2 SNTAGT. Trimming stripped 9 bases from V and 7 bases from J, with 4 bases between. The CDR3 is 9 amino acids. CDR3 residues: CARRNEQFF. CDR3 in DNA: TGTGCCAGGAGGAATGAGCAGTTCTTC.

Note on this clone: Different DNA sequences within this sample yield the same CDR3. The chain has TRBV9 and TRBJ2-7; D call uncertain. This CDR3 spans 13 amino acids. Germline V lookup: CDR1 SGDLS, CDR2 YYNGEE. Trimming shortened V by 4 bases and J by 1 base, and 9 bases separated the two germline ends. The CDR3 sequence: CASSPRVSYEQYF. The DNA of the CDR3 is TGTGCCAGCAGCCCCCGGGTTTCCTACGAGCAGTACTTC.

With respect to this clone: Additional DNA sequences in this sample encode the identical CDR3. J is TRBJ2-3 and V is TRBV27; D is ambiguous. V was shortened by 4 bases and J by 4 bases, with 6 bases between the two germline ends. The CDR3 totals 12 residues. Germline values: CDR1 MNHEY, CDR2 SMNVEV (reference sequence). The CDR3 DNA follows: TGTGCCAGCAGTTCCCCTGCAGATACGCAGTATTTT. Translation: CASSSPADTQYF.

This clone was seen only a few times. J is TRBJ1-4 and V is TRBV27, with D unresolved. CDR3 length: 14 amino acids. In germline, CDR1 is MNHEY, CDR2 SMNVEV (reference sequence). V was pared by 4 bases and J by 3 bases, with 9 bases between. The CDR3 loop is CASSSSVANEKLFF. DNA of the CDR3: TGTGCCAGCAGTTCGTCGGTGGCTAATGAAAAACTGTTTTTT.

The chain uses TRBV28 and TRBJ2-1; D possibly corresponds to TRBD1 (6 bases). The CDR3 is made up of 15 amino acids. Trimming cost V 5 bases and J 0 bases, with 11 bases left between them. Germline assignment: CDR1 MDHEN and CDR2 SYDVKM. The CDR3 DNA is TGTGCCAGCAGTGGGGGCAGGGGCTCCTACAATGAGCAGTTCTTC. Protein sequence: CASSGGRGSYNEQFF. Variable domain in full (rest from reference TRBV28 and TRBJ2-1): DVKVTQSSRYLVKRTGEKVFLECVQDMDHENMFWYRQDPGLGLRLIYFSYDVKMKEKGDIPEGYSVSREKKERFSLILESASTNQTSMYLCASSGGRGSYNEQFFGPGTRLTVL.

The chain couples TRBV10-3 to TRBJ1-1, with D possibly being TRBD1 (5 bases). Trimming took off 3 bases at V and 3 bases at J, with 14 bases between the two ends. In germline, CDR1 is ENHRY, CDR2 SYGVKD. CDR3 length: 15 residues. The CDR3 DNA sequence: TGTGCCATCAGTGACCTCTCCCGAGGGGACACTGAAGCTTTCTTT. Translated, it gives CAISDLSRGDTEAFF.

Turning to this clone: Other nucleotide sequences from this sample produce the same CDR3. For the CDR3, the DNA is TGTGCCAGCAGTTGGTCGGGGAGCTACGAGCAGTACTTC. Protein sequence: CASSWSGSYEQYF. This rearrangement joins TRBV27 to TRBJ2-7, with D possibly being TRBD2 (5 bases). Between the trimmed V and J ends, which lost 4 bases and 3 bases, there was a span of 10 bases. This CDR3 has 13 residues. Germline loops: CDR1 MNHEY, CDR2 SMNVEV (reference sequence).